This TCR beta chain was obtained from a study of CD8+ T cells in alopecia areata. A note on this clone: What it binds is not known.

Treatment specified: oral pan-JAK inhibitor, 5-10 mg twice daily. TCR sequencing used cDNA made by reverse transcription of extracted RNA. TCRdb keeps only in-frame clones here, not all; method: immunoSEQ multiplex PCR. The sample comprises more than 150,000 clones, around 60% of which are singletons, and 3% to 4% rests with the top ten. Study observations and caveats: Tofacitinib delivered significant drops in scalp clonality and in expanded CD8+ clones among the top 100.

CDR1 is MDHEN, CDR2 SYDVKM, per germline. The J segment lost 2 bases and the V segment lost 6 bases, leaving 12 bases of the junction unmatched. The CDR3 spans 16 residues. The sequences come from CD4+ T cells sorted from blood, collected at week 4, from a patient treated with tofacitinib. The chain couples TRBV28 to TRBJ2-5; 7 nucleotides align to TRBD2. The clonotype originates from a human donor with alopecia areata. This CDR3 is CASRSLRRGLQETQYF. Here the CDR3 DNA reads TGTGCCAGCAGGTCGCTTAGGCGGGGGTTACAAGAGACCCAGTACTTC.